These 14 T cell receptor beta chains were all obtained from the same sample, sequenced in a study of T cell repertoires in cytomegalovirus infection. TCRdb ran MiXCR on the reads and lists one entry per CDR3 protein. Among a few hundred thousand distinct CDR3 sequences listed, approximately 26% were seen once. Sequencing was carried out using PBMCs. The source is a human donor in good health (CMV status not recorded). Some clones in this sample may be carry-over from other donors' samples.

This chain uses TRBV30 with TRBJ2-3; tentative D call: TRBD2 (6 bases). Germline V gene sequence: CDR1 GTSNPN, CDR2 SVGIG (reference sequence). The CDR3 is made up of 15 amino acids. The V end lost 5 bases, the J end lost 1 base, and 16 bases lay between the germline ends. CDR3 region: CAWSPIWEGTDTQYF. As DNA, the CDR3 is TGTGCCTGGTCGCCTATATGGGAGGGCACAGATACGCAGTATTTT.

The rearrangement links TRBV7-4 to TRBJ1-1; weak D call: TRBD1 (5 bases). This CDR3 spans 15 amino acids. V gave up 2 bases and J gave up 10 bases, with 20 bases separating them. The V gene's germline CDR1 is SGHVT and CDR2 SQSDAQ. The CDR3 DNA reads as TGTGCCAGCAGCTTACCTCCCGGTGGGGTAAGGGGAGCTTTCTTT. The encoded protein is CASSLPPGGVRGAFF.

The chain links TRBV5-1 to TRBJ2-7; 9 positions match TRBD2. V was clipped by 1 base and J by 6 bases; unmatched bases: 5. The CDR3 totals 14 residues. Germline values: CDR1 SGHRS, CDR2 YFSETQ. The CDR3: CASSLRLAGTEQYF. The DNA for the CDR3 is TGCGCCAGCAGCTTGAGGCTAGCGGGAACCGAGCAGTACTTC. Full variable domain (missing parts from reference TRBV5-1 and TRBJ2-7): KAGVTQTPRYLIKTRGQQVTLSCSPISGHRSVSWYQQTPGQGLQFLFEYFSETQRNKGNFPGRFSGRQFSNSRSEMNVSTLELGDSALYLCASSLRLAGTEQYFGPGTRLTVT.

This clonotype was seen more than once but under ten times. V and J are TRBV18 and TRBJ2-7; 7 nucleotides line up with TRBD1. Germline V gives CDR1 KGHSH, CDR2 LQKENI. V lost 4 bases, J lost 0 bases, and 6 bases stayed unmatched. The CDR3 has 15 amino acids. The CDR3 is CASSRDSPSSYEQYF. DNA for the CDR3: TGTGCCAGCTCACGGGACAGTCCTAGCTCCTACGAGCAGTACTTC. Using reference TRBV18 and TRBJ2-7 for the parts outside the CDR3, the full variable domain is NAGVMQNPRHLVRRRGQEARLRCSPMKGHSHVYWYRQLPEEGLKFMVYLQKENIIDESGMPKERFSAEFPKEGPSILRIQQVVRGDSAAYFCASSRDSPSSYEQYFGPGTRLTVT.

This clonotype was seen a handful of times. This chain joins TRBV2 and TRBJ1-3; D unclear. Germline V gene sequence: CDR1 SNHLY, CDR2 FYNNEI. This CDR3 region has 11 residues. Trimming removed 10 bases at V and 0 bases at J, with 4 bases between. The CDR3 coding sequence is TGTGCCACCTACTCTGGAAACACCATATATTTT. Translating gives CATYSGNTIYF.

This clonotype was found once. The chain employs TRBV6-5 and TRBJ2-7, with D perhaps TRBD2 (6 bases). Trimming left V 0 bases short and J 3 bases short, with 15 bases between. This CDR3 has 16 residues. From germline, CDR1 is MNHEY and CDR2 SVGAGI. The CDR3 region is CASSYSTRTPNYEQYF. The DNA of the CDR3 is TGTGCCAGCAGTTACTCGACTAGGACACCGAACTACGAGCAGTACTTC.

This clonotype was counted ten times or more. V is TRBV6-2 or TRBV6-3 and J is TRBJ2-1; tentatively, D is TRBD2 (6 bases). The CDR3 runs to 13 residues. V lost 7 bases to trimming and J lost 6 bases, with 13 bases between them. CDR1 and CDR2 from the germline V gene are MNHEY and SVGEGT. CDR3 DNA: TGTGCCAGCACGCGTCTAGCGTCCAATGAGCAGTTCTTC. Protein product: CASTRLASNEQFF.

Only a few counts were recorded for this clonotype. The rearrangement uses TRBV19 and TRBJ2-1; TRBD2 matches 8 bases. Trimming removed 7 bases from V and 4 bases from J; junction bases left unmatched: 6. Germline CDR1 LNHDA, CDR2 SQIVND (reference sequence). The CDR3 consists of 14 residues. Here the CDR3 DNA reads TGTGCCAGTACTTTAAGCGGGAGTTACAATGAGCAGTTCTTC. Translation gives CASTLSGSYNEQFF.

This clonotype was counted many times. CDR3 loop: CASSSAVAGGMNEQFF. As DNA, the CDR3 is TGTGCCAGCAGCTCGGCGGTAGCGGGAGGGATGAATGAGCAGTTCTTC. The chain joins TRBV6-1 to TRBJ2-1; 11 nucleotides match TRBD2. The CDR3 consists of 16 residues. Germline V CDR1 and CDR2: MNHNS, SASEGT. The ends lost 6 bases at V and 7 bases at J; junction bases unmatched: 11.

This clonotype was recorded many times. The genes are TRBV7-9 and TRBJ1-2; 7 bases line up with TRBD1. The CDR3 contains 15 residues. V dropped 3 bases and J dropped 2; count of bases not matched to a gene: 6. Per the germline V gene, CDR1 is SEHNR and CDR2 is FQNEAQ (reference sequence). The CDR3 nucleotides read TGTGCCAGCAGCTTTATTGGGGACAGAAACTATGGCTACACCTTC. Protein product: CASSFIGDRNYGYTF.

This clonotype has more than one count but fewer than ten. The chain joins TRBV7-4 to TRBJ1-1; D perhaps matches TRBD1 (5 bases). CDR1 and CDR2 (germline): SGHVT, SQSDAQ. CDR3 length equals 12 residues. V was cut by 4 bases and J by 8 bases, with 11 bases left in between. CDR3 in DNA: TGTGCCAGCAGCTCCCTGGGGGGAGAAGCTTTCTTT. It is translated as CASSSLGGEAFF.

This clonotype was counted at least ten times. The rearrangement joins TRBV7-2 to TRBJ2-5, with 8 positions matching TRBD2. The CDR3 has 15 amino acids. V lost 1 base to trimming and J lost 3 bases; unmatched junction nucleotides: 4. Germline CDR1 SGHTA, CDR2 FQGNSA. The CDR3 here is CASSLGGGREETQYF. The CDR3 region has the DNA TGTGCCAGCAGCTTAGGCGGGGGGCGGGAAGAGACCCAGTACTTC.

The chain couples TRBV7-2 to TRBJ2-7; D might be TRBD2 (6 bases). V was cut by 7 bases and J by 13 bases, with 20 bases left in between. This CDR3 is built from 12 residues. From germline, CDR1 is SGHTA and CDR2 FQGNSA. CDR3: CASMGRWSGPYF. DNA for the CDR3: TGTGCCAGCATGGGCCGTTGGAGCGGGCCCTACTTC.

This chain joins TRBV15 and TRBJ2-3; D remains unclear. V lost 1 base to trimming and J lost 0 bases, with 2 bases between them. Germline CDR1 and CDR2: LNHNV and YYDKDF (reference sequence). The CDR3 covers 13 residues. CDR3 coding DNA: TGTGCCACCAGCAGAGCTAGCACAGATACGCAGTATTTT. Residues: CATSRASTDTQYF.